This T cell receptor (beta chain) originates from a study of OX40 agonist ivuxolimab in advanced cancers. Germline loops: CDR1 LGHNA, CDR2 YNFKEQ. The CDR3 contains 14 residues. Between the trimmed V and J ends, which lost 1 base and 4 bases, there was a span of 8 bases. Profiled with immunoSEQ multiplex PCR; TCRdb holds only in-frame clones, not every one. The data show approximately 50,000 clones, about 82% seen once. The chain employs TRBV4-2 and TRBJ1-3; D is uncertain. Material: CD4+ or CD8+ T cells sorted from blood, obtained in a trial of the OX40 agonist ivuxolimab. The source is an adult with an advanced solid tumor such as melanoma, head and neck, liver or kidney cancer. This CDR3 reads CASSQGDSGNTIYF. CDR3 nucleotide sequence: TGTGCCAGCAGCCAAGGGGATTCCGGAAACACCATATATTTT.